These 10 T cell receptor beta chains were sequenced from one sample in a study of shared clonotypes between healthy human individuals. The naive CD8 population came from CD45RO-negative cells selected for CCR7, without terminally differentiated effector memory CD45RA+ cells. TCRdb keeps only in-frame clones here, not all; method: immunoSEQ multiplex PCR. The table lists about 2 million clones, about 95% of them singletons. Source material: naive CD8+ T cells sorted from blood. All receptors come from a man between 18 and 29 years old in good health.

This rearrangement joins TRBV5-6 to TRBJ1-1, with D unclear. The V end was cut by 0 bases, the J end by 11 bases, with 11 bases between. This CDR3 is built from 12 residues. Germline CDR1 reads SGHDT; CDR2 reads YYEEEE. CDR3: CASSLGPGTAFF. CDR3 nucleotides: TGTGCCAGCAGCTTGGGTCCCGGTACGGCTTTCTTT.

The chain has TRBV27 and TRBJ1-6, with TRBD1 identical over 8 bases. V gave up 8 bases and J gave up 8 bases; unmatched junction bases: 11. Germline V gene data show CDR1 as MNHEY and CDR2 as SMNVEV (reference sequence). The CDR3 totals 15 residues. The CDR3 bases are TGTGCCAGCGGCTGGGCAGGGGGCGCGCATTCACCCCTCCACTTT. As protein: CASGWAGGAHSPLHF.

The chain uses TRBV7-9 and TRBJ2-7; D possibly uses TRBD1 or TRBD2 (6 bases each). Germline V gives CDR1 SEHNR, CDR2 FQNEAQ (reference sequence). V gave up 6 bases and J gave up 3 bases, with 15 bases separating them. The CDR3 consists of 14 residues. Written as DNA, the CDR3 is TGTGCCAGCAGTATCGTGGGGGGCGTCTACGAGCAGTACTTC. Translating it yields CASSIVGGVYEQYF.

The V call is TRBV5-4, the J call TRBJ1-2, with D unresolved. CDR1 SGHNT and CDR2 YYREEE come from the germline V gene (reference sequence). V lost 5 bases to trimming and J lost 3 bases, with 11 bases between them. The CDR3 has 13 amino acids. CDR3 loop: CASRNPAHYGYTF. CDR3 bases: TGTGCCAGCAGAAATCCTGCCCACTATGGCTACACCTTC.

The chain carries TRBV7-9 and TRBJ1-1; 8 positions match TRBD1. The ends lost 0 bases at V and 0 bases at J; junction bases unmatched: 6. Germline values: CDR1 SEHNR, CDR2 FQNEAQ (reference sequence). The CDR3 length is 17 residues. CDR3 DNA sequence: TGTGCCAGCAGCTTAGCCCCAGGGGGCGCCTTGAACACTGAAGCTTTCTTT. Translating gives CASSLAPGGALNTEAFF.

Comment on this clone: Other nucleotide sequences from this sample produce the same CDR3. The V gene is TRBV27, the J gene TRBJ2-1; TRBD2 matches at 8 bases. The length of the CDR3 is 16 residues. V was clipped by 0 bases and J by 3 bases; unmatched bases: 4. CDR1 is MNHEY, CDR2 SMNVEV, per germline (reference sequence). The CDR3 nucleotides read TGTGCCAGCAGTTTATCAGCGGGGGCCCACTACAATGAGCAGTTCTTC. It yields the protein CASSLSAGAHYNEQFF.

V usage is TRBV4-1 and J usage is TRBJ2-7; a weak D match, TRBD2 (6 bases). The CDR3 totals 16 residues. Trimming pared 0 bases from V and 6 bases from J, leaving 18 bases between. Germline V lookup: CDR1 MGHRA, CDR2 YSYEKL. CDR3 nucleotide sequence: TGCGCCAGCAGCCAAGATCCAACTAGCTGGACCCCCGAGCAGTACTTC. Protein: CASSQDPTSWTPEQYF.

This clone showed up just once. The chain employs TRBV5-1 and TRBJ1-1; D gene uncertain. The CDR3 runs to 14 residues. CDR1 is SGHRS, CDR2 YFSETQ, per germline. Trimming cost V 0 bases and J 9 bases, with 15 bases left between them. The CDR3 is CASSLGRTADQAFF. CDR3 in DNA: TGCGCCAGCAGCTTGGGACGTACCGCCGACCAAGCTTTCTTT.

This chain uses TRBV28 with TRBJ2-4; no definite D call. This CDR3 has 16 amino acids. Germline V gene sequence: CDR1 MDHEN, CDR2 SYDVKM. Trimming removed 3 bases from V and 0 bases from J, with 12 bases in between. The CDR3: CASSLVSSSAKNIQYF. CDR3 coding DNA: TGTGCCAGCAGTTTGGTTAGCTCTTCAGCCAAAAACATTCAGTACTTC.

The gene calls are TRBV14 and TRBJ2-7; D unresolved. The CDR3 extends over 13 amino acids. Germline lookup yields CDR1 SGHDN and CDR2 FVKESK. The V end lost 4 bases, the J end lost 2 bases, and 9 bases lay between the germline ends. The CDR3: CASSPGFTYEQYF. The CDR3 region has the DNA TGTGCCAGCAGCCCCGGGTTTACCTACGAGCAGTACTTC.